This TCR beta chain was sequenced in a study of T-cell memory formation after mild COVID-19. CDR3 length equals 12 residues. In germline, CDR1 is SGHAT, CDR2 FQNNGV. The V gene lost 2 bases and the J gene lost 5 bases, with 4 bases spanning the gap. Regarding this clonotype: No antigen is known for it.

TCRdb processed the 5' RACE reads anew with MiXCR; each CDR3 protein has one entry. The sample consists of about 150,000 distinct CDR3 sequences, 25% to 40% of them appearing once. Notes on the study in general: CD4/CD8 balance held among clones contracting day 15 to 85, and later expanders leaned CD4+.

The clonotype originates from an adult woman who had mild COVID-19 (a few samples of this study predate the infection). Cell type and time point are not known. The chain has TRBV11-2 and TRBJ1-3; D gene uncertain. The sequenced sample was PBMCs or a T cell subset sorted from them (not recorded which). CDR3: CASSLSRNTIYF. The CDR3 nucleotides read TGTGCCAGCAGCTTATCTCGAAACACCATATATTTT.